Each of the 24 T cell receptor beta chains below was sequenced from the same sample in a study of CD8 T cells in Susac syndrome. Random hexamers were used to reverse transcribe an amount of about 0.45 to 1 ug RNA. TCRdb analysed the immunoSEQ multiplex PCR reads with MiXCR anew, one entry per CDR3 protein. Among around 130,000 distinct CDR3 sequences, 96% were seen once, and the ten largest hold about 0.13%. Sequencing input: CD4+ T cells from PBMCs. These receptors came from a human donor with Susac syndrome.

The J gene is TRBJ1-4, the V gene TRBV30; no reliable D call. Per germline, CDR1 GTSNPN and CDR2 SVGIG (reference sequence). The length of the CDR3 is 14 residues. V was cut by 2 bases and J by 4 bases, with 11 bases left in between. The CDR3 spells CAWSRWGSNEKLFF. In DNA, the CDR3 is TGTGCCTGGAGTCGGTGGGGTAGTAATGAAAAACTGTTTTTT. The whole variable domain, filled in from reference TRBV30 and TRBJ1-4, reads SQTIHQWPATLVQPVGSPLSLECTVEGTSNPNLYWYRQAAGRGLQLLFYSVGIGQISSEVPQNLSASRPQDRQFILSSKKLLLSDSGFYLCAWSRWGSNEKLFFGSGTQLSVL.

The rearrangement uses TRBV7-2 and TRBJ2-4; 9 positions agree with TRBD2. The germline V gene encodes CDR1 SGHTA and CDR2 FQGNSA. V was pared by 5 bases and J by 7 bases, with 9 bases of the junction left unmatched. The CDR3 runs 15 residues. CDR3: CASSRGLAGMNIQYF. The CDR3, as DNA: TGTGCCAGCAGCCGAGGGCTAGCGGGGATGAACATTCAGTACTTC.

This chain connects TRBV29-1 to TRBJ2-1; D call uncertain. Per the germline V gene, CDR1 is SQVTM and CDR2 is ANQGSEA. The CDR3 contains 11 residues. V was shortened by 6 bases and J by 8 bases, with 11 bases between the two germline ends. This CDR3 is CSVEPLHEQFF. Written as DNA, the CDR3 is TGCAGCGTGGAACCTCTCCATGAGCAGTTCTTC.

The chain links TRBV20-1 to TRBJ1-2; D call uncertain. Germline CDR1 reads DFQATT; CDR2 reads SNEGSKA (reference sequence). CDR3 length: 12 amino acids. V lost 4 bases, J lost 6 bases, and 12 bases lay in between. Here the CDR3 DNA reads TGCAGTGCTATTGACAAAAGGAATGGCTACACCTTC. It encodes CSAIDKRNGYTF.

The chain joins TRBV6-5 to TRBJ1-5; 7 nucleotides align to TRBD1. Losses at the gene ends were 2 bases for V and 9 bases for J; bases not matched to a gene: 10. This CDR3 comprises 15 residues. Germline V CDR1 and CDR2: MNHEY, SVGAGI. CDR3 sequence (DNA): TGTGCCAGCAGTTACCAGAGACAGGGAACCGGGCCCCAGCATTTT. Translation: CASSYQRQGTGPQHF.

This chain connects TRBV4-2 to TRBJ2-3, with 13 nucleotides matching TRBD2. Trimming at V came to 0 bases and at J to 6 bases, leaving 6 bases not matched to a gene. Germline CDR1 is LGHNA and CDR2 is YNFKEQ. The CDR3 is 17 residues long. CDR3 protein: CASSQDPLAGGQDTQYF. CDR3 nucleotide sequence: TGTGCCAGCAGCCAAGACCCACTAGCGGGAGGGCAGGATACGCAGTATTTT.

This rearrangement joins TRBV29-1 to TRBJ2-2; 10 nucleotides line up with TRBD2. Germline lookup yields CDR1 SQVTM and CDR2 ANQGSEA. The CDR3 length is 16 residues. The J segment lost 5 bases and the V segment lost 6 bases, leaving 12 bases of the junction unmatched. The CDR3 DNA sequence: TGCAGCGTCGGACTAGCGGAACCTTTATTGACCGGGGAGCTGTTTTTT. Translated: CSVGLAEPLLTGELFF.

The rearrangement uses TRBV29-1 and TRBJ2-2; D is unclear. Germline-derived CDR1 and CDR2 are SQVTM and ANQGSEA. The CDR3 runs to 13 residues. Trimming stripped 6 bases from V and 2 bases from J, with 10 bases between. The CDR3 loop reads CSVTRGNTGELFF. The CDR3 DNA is TGCAGCGTAACACGCGGCAACACCGGGGAGCTGTTTTTT.

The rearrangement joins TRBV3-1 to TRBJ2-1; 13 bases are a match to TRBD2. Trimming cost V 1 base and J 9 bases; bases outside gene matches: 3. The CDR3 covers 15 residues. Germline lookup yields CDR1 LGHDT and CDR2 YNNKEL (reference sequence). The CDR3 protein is CASSQGTSGSSEQFF. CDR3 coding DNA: TGTGCCAGCAGCCAAGGGACTAGCGGGAGCTCTGAGCAGTTCTTC.

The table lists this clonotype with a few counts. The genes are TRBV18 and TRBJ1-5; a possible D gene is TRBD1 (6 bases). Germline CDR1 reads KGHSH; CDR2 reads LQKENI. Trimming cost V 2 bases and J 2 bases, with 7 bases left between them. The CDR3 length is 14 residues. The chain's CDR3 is CASSPSGGNQPQHF. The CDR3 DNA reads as TGTGCCAGCTCACCATCAGGGGGCAATCAGCCCCAGCATTTT.

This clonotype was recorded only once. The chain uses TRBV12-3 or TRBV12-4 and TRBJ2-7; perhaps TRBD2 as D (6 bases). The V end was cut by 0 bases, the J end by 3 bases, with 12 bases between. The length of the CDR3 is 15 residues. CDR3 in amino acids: CASSLANSGNYEQYF. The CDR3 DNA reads TGTGCCAGCAGTTTAGCCAATAGCGGAAACTACGAGCAGTACTTC.

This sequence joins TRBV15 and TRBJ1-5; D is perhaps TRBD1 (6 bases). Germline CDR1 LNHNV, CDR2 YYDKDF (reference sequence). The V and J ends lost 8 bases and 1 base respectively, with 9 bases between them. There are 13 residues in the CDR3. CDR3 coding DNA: TGTGCCACCTGTACAGGGAGCAATCAGCCCCAGCATTTT. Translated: CATCTGSNQPQHF.

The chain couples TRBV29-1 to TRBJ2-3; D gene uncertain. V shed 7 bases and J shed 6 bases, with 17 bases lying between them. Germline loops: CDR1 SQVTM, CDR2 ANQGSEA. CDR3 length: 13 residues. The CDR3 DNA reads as TGCAGCGGAGTTTCTAGGATGGGGGATACGCAGTATTTT. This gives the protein CSGVSRMGDTQYF.

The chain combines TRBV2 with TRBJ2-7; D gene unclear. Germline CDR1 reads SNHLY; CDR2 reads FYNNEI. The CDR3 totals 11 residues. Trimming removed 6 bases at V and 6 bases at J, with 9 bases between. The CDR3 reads CASSPRGEQYF. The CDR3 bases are TGTGCCAGCAGCCCCCGTGGCGAGCAGTACTTC. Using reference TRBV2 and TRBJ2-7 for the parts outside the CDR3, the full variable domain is EPEVTQTPSHQVTQMGQEVILRCVPISNHLYFYWYRQILGQKVEFLVSFYNNEISEKSEIFDDQFSVERPDGSNFTLKIRSTKLEDSAMYFCASSPRGEQYFGPGTRLTVT.

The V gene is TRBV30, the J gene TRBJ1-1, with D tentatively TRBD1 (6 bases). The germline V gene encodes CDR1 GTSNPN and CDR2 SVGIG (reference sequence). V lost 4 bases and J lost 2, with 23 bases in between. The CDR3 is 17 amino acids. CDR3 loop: CAWTPYGQGGPNTEAFF. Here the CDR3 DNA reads TGTGCCTGGACGCCCTATGGACAAGGGGGGCCCAACACTGAAGCTTTCTTT.

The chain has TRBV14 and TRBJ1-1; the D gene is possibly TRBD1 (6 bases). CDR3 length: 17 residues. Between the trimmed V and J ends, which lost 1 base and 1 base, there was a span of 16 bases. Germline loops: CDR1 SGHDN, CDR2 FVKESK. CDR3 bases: TGTGCCAGCAGCCAAGGTGGGGGTAGACAGGCGAACACTGAAGCTTTCTTT. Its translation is CASSQGGGRQANTEAFF.

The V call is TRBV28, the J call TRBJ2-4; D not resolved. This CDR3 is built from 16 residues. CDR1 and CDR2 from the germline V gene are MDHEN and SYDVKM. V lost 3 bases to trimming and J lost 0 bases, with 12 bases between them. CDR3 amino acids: CASSFEQSLAKNIQYF. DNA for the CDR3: TGTGCCAGCAGTTTTGAACAGAGTCTAGCCAAAAACATTCAGTACTTC. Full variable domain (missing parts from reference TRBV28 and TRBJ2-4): DVKVTQSSRYLVKRTGEKVFLECVQDMDHENMFWYRQDPGLGLRLIYFSYDVKMKEKGDIPEGYSVSREKKERFSLILESASTNQTSMYLCASSFEQSLAKNIQYFGAGTRLSVL.

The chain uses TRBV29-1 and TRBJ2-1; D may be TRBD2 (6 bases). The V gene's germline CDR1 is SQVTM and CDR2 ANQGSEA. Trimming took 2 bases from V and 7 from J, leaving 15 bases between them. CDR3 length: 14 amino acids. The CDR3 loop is CSVEKGRAGNEQFF. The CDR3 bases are TGCAGCGTTGAAAAGGGGCGCGCGGGAAATGAGCAGTTCTTC.

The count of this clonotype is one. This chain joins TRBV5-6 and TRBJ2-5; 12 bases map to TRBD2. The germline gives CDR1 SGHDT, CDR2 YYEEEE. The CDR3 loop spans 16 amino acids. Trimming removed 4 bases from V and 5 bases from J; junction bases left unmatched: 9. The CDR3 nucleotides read TGTGCCAGCAGCCTCCAACTAGCGGGAGGCGGGGAGACCCAGTACTTC. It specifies CASSLQLAGGGETQYF.

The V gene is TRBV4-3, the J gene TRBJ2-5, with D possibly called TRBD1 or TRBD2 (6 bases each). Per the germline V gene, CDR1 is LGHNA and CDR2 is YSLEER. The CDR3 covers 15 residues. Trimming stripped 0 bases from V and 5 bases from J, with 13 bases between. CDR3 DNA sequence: TGCGCCAGCAGCCAAGAGTGGAGGGGGATGGAGACCCAGTACTTC. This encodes CASSQEWRGMETQYF.

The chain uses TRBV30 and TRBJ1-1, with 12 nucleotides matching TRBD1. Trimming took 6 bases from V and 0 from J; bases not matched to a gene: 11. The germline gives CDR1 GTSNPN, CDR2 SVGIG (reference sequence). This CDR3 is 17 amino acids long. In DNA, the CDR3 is TGTGCCTGCTCCGGGGACAGGGGGCATGGCGTGAACACTGAAGCTTTCTTT. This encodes CACSGDRGHGVNTEAFF.

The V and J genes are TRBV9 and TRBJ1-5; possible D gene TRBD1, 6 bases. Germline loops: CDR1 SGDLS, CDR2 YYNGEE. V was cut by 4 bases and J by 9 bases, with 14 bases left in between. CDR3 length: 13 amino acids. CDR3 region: CASSTQGLGPQHF. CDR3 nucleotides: TGTGCCAGCAGCACTCAGGGGTTGGGGCCCCAGCATTTT.

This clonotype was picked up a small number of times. CDR3 loop: CASSQLAGVETQYF. The CDR3, as DNA: TGTGCCAGCAGCCAACTAGCGGGAGTCGAGACCCAGTACTTC. The chain uses TRBV7-2 and TRBJ2-5; 11 bases map to TRBD2. CDR3 size: 14 residues. With V trimmed by 5 bases and J by 5 bases, 4 bases remained unmatched. Germline V gene lookup returns CDR1 SGHTA and CDR2 FQGNSA.

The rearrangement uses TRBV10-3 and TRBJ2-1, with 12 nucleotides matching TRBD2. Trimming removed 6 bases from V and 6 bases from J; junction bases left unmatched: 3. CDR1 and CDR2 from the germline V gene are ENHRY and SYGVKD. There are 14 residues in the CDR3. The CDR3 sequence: CAIRTSGSSNEQFF. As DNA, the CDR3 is TGTGCCATCAGGACTAGCGGGAGTTCCAATGAGCAGTTCTTC.